Given below is one T cell receptor beta chain in context. As yet, its antigen is unknown. V was trimmed by 6 bases and J by 0 bases, leaving 11 bases between them. CDR1 and CDR2 from the germline V gene are MNHEY and SMNVEV (reference sequence). This CDR3 comprises 15 residues. The data stem from a study of cytomegalovirus exposure and HLA in healthy donors. Study observations and caveats: A previous analysis found most TCR beta V segments productive roughly 90% or roughly 30% of the time. Compared with the approximately 680-donor mean, an Asian-associated ancestry cluster reportedly had fewer N-insertions, according to a later analysis. Prediction of most subjects' HLA-A and HLA-B alleles by TCR beta sequences was reportedly accurate. Most sequenced TCRs were rare (though some public TCRs occurred in many donors).

PCR amplification relied on 60 Vbeta primers (plus 13 Jbeta primers). Libraries were prepared by immunoSEQ multiplex PCR; TCRdb keeps only in-frame clonotypes and omits some of them. Of 150,000 to 200,000 clones listed, more than 65% are singletons. The chain carries TRBV27 and TRBJ2-2; possibly TRBD2 for D (6 bases). The receptor was isolated from a woman aged 45-65 years in good health and CMV-seronegative. The specimen sequenced was PBMCs. CDR3 in DNA: TGTGCCAGCAGGGGGACTTTAGCGAACACCGGGGAGCTGTTTTTT. Its protein is CASRGTLANTGELFF.